The present T cell receptor beta chain was sequenced within a study of post-analysis software for immune sequencing data. Study-level background: Both relapsing-remitting and secondary progressive multiple sclerosis featured among the disease courses, as did progressive-relapsing multiple sclerosis.

Unique molecular identifiers had been added to the TCR beta cDNA libraries. TCRdb reanalysed the PCR reads using MiXCR and keeps one entry per CDR3 protein. The table includes around 400,000 distinct CDR3 sequences, about a third detected once. This clonotype was counted ten times or more. Material for sequencing was blood. The receptor comes from a girl between 5 and 17 years old with multiple sclerosis.

The CDR3 protein is CSVGQGEETQYF. CDR3 coding DNA: TGCAGCGTTGGTCAGGGGGAAGAGACCCAGTACTTC. V is TRBV29-1 and J is TRBJ2-5; 7 bases match TRBD1. The CDR3 sequence is 12 residues long. V trimming: 4 bases; J trimming: 3 bases; junction bases outside the gene matches: 2. Germline V gives CDR1 SQVTM, CDR2 ANQGSEA.